Each of the 15 T cell receptor beta chains below was sequenced from the same sample in a study of shared T cell receptors in the human thymus. TCRdb keeps only in-frame clones here, not all; method: immunoSEQ multiplex PCR. Among 450,000 to 650,000 clones listed, around three quarters were seen once. The sample was also reused in another study, on human thymus T cells.

What was sequenced was thymocytes. Every receptor here comes from a boy under two years old with a congenital heart defect.

The chain has TRBV27 and TRBJ2-3; D may be TRBD2 (6 bases). CDR3 length: 15 residues. The V end was cut by 6 bases, the J end by 2 bases, with 15 bases between. CDR1 and CDR2 (germline): MNHEY, SMNVEV (reference sequence). Here the CDR3 reads CASRNPGLHTDTQYF. CDR3 bases: TGTGCCAGCAGAAATCCGGGACTCCACACAGATACGCAGTATTTT.

This clone appeared a few times. The CDR3 bases are TGTGCCAGCAGCTTTCGGCTAGCGGGAGATATAAAGGATGAGCAGTTCTTC. Amino acid sequence: CASSFRLAGDIKDEQFF. The V and J genes are TRBV5-6 and TRBJ2-1; TRBD2 matches at 10 bases. The CDR3 is 17 amino acids. Trimming cost V 2 bases and J 8 bases; bases outside gene matches: 13. The V gene's germline CDR1 is SGHDT and CDR2 YYEEEE.

A word on this clone: At one end, the junction sequence differs from germline, possibly due to a read error. V is TRBV7-9 and J is TRBJ2-1; the D gene is possibly TRBD1 (6 bases). CDR1 and CDR2 from the germline V gene are SEHNR and FQNEAQ (reference sequence). CDR3 length equals 16 residues. CDR3 sequence (DNA): TGTGCCAGCAGCCTAGCACAGGGTGGGGTCGACAATGAGCAGTTCTTC. Translating gives CASSLAQGGVDNEQFF.

The genes are TRBV27 and TRBJ2-2, with D possibly matching TRBD2 (5 bases). V lost 5 bases to trimming and J lost 2 bases, with 21 bases between them. This CDR3 spans 18 amino acids. From germline, CDR1 is MNHEY and CDR2 SMNVEV (reference sequence). CDR3 loop: CASSPSGAGRPNTGELFF. The CDR3 nucleotides are TGTGCCAGCAGTCCATCCGGCGCGGGCAGACCAAACACCGGGGAGCTGTTTTTT.

This chain connects TRBV7-6 to TRBJ2-3; 8 nucleotides line up with TRBD2. The CDR3 has 16 residues. V lost 1 base to trimming and J lost 0 bases; unmatched junction nucleotides: 3. Germline loops: CDR1 SGHVS, CDR2 FNYEAQ. The CDR3 region has the DNA TGTGCCAGCAGCTTAGTTCCGGGAGGGAGCACAGATACGCAGTATTTT. It translates to CASSLVPGGSTDTQYF.

The chain joins TRBV12-5 to TRBJ1-2; D uncertain. Germline lookup yields CDR1 LGHNT and CDR2 FRNRAP. The CDR3 has 13 residues. The germline V and J ends were trimmed by 1 base and 2 bases, with 5 bases remaining between them. The CDR3 DNA follows: TGTGCTAGTGGTTTGGGCAGGAACTATGGCTACACCTTC. This gives the protein CASGLGRNYGYTF.

The rearrangement joins TRBV5-6 to TRBJ1-1, with TRBD1 identical over 7 bases. This CDR3 spans 14 amino acids. The V gene's germline CDR1 is SGHDT and CDR2 YYEEEE. Losses at the gene ends were 0 bases for V and 7 bases for J; bases not matched to a gene: 6. This CDR3 reads CASSLDRGEDEAFF. CDR3 DNA: TGTGCCAGCAGCTTGGACAGGGGAGAAGATGAAGCTTTCTTT. The full variable domain, completed using reference TRBV5-6 and TRBJ1-1, is DAGVTQSPTHLIKTRGQQVTLRCSPKSGHDTVSWYQQALGQGPQFIFQYYEEEERQRGNFPDRFSGHQFPNYSSELNVNALLLGDSALYLCASSLDRGEDEAFFGQGTRLTVV.

V usage is TRBV9 and J usage is TRBJ1-2; D remains unclear. Germline V gene sequence: CDR1 SGDLS, CDR2 YYNGEE. This CDR3 has 14 residues. V was cut by 0 bases and J by 6 bases, with 12 bases left in between. In DNA, the CDR3 is TGTGCCAGCAGCGTAGAGAAGGGAGGCCATGGCTACACCTTC. Residues: CASSVEKGGHGYTF.

This sequence joins TRBV7-9 and TRBJ2-7, with 13 bases matching TRBD2. CDR3 length: 18 residues. CDR1 is SEHNR and CDR2 is FQNEAQ in the germline V gene (reference sequence). With 1 base clipped from V and 0 bases from J, the junction kept 6 bases outside the gene matches. In DNA, the CDR3 is TGTGCCAGCAGCTTAGGGGGACTAGCGGGGAATAGCTCCTACGAGCAGTACTTC. Amino acids: CASSLGGLAGNSSYEQYF. Supplemented by reference TRBV7-9 and TRBJ2-7, the full variable domain reads DTGVSQNPRHKITKRGQNVTFRCDPISEHNRLYWYRQTLGQGPEFLTYFQNEAQLEKSRLLSDRFSAERPKGSFSTLEIQRTEQGDSAMYLCASSLGGLAGNSSYEQYFGPGTRLTVT.

This clone occurred a few times. The chain combines TRBV6-5 with TRBJ2-2, with TRBD2 matching over 8 bases. This CDR3 is built from 14 residues. The ends lost 6 bases at V and 6 bases at J; junction bases unmatched: 6. In germline, CDR1 is MNHEY, CDR2 SVGAGI. CDR3 in amino acids: CASSGRVRSGELFF. CDR3 nucleotides: TGTGCCAGCAGCGGGAGGGTGCGGTCCGGGGAGCTGTTTTTT.

The rearrangement joins TRBV6-1 to TRBJ1-5, with a tentative D call TRBD1 (5 bases). The germline V gene encodes CDR1 MNHNS and CDR2 SASEGT. V was cut by 3 bases and J by 2 bases, with 11 bases left in between. CDR3 size: 15 residues. CDR3 protein: CASSDLSGGNQPQHF. DNA for the CDR3: TGTGCCAGCAGTGATCTTTCGGGGGGCAATCAGCCCCAGCATTTT.

This chain uses TRBV5-7 with TRBJ2-7, with D maybe TRBD2 (6 bases). TRBV5-7 is labeled an ORF, and its function is uncertain. The V and J ends lost 0 bases and 2 bases respectively, with 21 bases between them. This CDR3 has 18 residues. CDR3 residues: CASSLGVIHLPGAYEQYF. CDR3 nucleotide sequence: TGTGCCAGCAGCTTGGGCGTCATACATTTGCCGGGGGCCTACGAGCAGTACTTC.

The CDR3 loop reads CASSLAGQNTEAFF. CDR3 sequence (DNA): TGTGCCAGCAGCTTGGCAGGTCAGAACACTGAAGCTTTCTTT. The V call is TRBV5-4, the J call TRBJ1-1; D remains unclear. Trimming left V 0 bases short and J 1 base short, with 7 bases between. Germline lookup yields CDR1 SGHNT and CDR2 YYREEE (reference sequence). CDR3 length: 14 amino acids.

For the CDR3, the DNA is TGTGCCACCAGCAGAGAAGGGTGGGGAGGGGACTATGGCTACACCTTC. The encoded protein is CATSREGWGGDYGYTF. This chain connects TRBV15 to TRBJ1-2, with D perhaps TRBD1 (5 bases). CDR1 is LNHNV and CDR2 is YYDKDF in the germline V gene (reference sequence). The V gene lost 0 bases and the J gene lost 3 bases, with 14 bases spanning the gap. The CDR3 loop spans 16 amino acids.

The chain is built from TRBV4-3 and TRBJ2-7; 10 nucleotides match TRBD1. The germline gives CDR1 LGHNA, CDR2 YSLEER. The CDR3 sequence is 17 residues long. V was pared by 0 bases and J by 1 base, with 6 bases of the junction left unmatched. The CDR3 nucleotides read TGCGCCAGCAGCCAAGATCTGGACAGGGGGTTGTCCTACGAGCAGTACTTC. Its protein is CASSQDLDRGLSYEQYF.